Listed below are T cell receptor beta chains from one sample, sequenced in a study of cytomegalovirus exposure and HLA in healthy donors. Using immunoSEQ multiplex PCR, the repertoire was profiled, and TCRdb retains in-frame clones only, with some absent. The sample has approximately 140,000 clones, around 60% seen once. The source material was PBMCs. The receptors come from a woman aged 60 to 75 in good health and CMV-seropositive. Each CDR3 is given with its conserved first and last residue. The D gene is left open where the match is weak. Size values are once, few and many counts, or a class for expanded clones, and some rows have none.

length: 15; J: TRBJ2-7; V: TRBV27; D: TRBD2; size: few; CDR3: CARKQSGLAVYEQYF; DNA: TGTGCCAGGAAGCAGTCAGGACTAGCGGTTTACGAGCAGTACTTC
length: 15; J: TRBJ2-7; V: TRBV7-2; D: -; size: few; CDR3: CASSLEWDSTYEQYF; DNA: TGTGCCAGCAGCTTAGAATGGGACTCCACCTACGAGCAGTACTTC
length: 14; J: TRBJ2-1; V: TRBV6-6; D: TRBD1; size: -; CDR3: CASSYSTGNNEQFF; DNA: TGTGCCAGCAGTTACTCGACAGGGAACAATGAGCAGTTCTTC
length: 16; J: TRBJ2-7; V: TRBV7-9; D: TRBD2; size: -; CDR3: CASSPAGLAGTYEQYF; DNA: TGTGCCAGCAGCCCCGCCGGACTAGCGGGAACCTACGAGCAGTACTTC
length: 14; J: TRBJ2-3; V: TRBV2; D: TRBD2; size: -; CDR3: CASRQAGGSDTQYF; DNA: TGTGCCAGCAGGCAAGCGGGAGGGTCAGATACGCAGTATTTT
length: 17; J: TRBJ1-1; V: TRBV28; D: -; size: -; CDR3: CASSPWTQGVRNTEAFF; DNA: TGTGCCAGCAGTCCTTGGACACAAGGGGTGAGGAACACTGAAGCTTTCTTT
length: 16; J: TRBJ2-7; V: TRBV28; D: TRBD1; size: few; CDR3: CASRTPPGQGIWEQYF; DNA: TGTGCCAGCAGGACCCCACCGGGACAGGGGATTTGGGAGCAGTACTTC
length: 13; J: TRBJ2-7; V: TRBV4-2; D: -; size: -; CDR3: CASSQDESREQYF; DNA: TGTGCCAGCAGCCAAGACGAGAGCCGCGAGCAGTACTTC
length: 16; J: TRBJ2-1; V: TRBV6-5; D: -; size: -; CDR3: CASSYSRDLITGEQFF; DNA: TGTGCCAGCAGTTACAGCAGGGACTTGATAACTGGTGAGCAGTTCTTC
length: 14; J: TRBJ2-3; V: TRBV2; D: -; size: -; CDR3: CASRPGMRTDTQYF; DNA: TGTGCCAGCAGGCCAGGGATGCGGACAGATACGCAGTATTTT
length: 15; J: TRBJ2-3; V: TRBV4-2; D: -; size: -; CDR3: CASSHTSSSTDTQYF; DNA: TGTGCCAGCAGCCACACTAGCTCTAGCACAGATACGCAGTATTTT
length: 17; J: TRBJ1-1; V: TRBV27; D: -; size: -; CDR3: CASTPAGLSRFPTEAFF; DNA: TGTGCCAGCACCCCCGCGGGGCTCTCGCGGTTTCCCACTGAAGCTTTCTTT
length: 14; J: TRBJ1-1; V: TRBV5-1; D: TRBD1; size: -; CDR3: CASSWGQMNTEAFF; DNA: TGCGCCAGCAGCTGGGGACAGATGAACACTGAAGCTTTCTTT
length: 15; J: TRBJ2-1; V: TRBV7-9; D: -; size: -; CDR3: CASSLGRDSYNEQFF; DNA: TGTGCCAGCAGCTTAGGCAGGGATTCCTACAATGAGCAGTTCTTC
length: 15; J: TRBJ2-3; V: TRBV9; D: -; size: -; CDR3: CASSARDFPTDTQYF; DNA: TGTGCCAGCAGCGCCCGGGACTTTCCAACAGATACGCAGTATTTT
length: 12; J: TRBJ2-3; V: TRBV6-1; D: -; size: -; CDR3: CASSERGDTQYF; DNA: TGTGCCAGCAGTGAAAGGGGGGATACGCAGTATTTT
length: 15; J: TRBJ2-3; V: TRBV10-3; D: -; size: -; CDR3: CAISSGRMEQDTQYF; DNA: TGTGCCATCAGTAGCGGAAGAATGGAACAAGATACGCAGTATTTT
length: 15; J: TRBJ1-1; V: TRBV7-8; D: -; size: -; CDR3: CASSLEGQGVTEAFF; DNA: TGTGCCAGCAGCTTAGAAGGGCAGGGCGTCACTGAAGCTTTCTTT
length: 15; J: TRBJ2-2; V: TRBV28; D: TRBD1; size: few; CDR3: CASTRTGGRTGELFF; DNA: TGTGCCAGCACCCGGACAGGGGGCCGCACCGGGGAGCTGTTTTTT
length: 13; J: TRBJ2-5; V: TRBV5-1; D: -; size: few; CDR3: CASSTESKETQYF; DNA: TGCGCCAGCAGCACGGAGTCGAAAGAGACCCAGTACTTC
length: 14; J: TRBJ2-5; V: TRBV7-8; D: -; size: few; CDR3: CASSLRRDQETQYF; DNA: TGTGCCAGCAGCCTTAGGAGGGATCAAGAGACCCAGTACTTC
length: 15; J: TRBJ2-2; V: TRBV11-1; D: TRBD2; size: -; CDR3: CASSWTSGHTGELFF; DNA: TGTGCCAGCAGCTGGACTAGCGGACATACCGGGGAGCTGTTTTTT
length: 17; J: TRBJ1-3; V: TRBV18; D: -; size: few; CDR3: CASSPQIEASSGNTIYF; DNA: TGTGCCAGCTCACCACAGATAGAGGCGAGCTCTGGAAACACCATATATTTT
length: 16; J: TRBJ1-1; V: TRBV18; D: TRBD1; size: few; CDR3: CASSPGTATMNTEAFF; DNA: TGTGCCAGCTCACCAGGGACAGCTACAATGAACACTGAAGCTTTCTTT
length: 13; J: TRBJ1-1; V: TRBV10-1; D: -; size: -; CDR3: CAPPTGNDTEAFF; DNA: TGCGCCCCTCCGACCGGGAACGACACTGAAGCTTTCTTT
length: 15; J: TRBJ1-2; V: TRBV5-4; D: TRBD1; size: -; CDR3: CASSNPPGQGYGYTF; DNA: TGTGCCAGCAGCAACCCTCCGGGACAGGGTTATGGCTACACCTTC
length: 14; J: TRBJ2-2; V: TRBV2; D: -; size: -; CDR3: CASSDLRSTGELFF; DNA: TGTGCCAGCAGTGACCTGAGGAGTACCGGGGAGCTGTTTTTT
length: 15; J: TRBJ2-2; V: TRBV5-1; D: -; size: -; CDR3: CASSPSRVPTGELFF; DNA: TGCGCCAGCAGCCCTTCCAGGGTCCCCACCGGGGAGCTGTTTTTT
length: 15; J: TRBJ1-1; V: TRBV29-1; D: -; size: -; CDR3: CSVEEKRAPVTEAFF; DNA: TGCAGCGTTGAAGAAAAGCGGGCGCCGGTCACTGAAGCTTTCTTT
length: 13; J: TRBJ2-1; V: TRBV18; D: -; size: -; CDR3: CASSPIGYNEQFF; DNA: TGTGCCAGCTCACCAATCGGGTACAATGAGCAGTTCTTC
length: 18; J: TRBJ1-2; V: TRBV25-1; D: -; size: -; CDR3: CASSSEPLEEVRDYGYTF; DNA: TGTGCCAGCAGCAGTGAGCCCCTAGAAGAAGTGAGGGACTATGGCTACACCTTC
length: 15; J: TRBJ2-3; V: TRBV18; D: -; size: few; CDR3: CASSPSLQVTDTQYF; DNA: TGTGCCAGCTCACCCAGTCTGCAGGTCACAGATACGCAGTATTTT
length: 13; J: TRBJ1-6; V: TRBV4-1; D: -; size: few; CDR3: CASSEQQNSPLHF; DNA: TGCGCCAGCAGCGAACAGCAGAATTCACCCCTCCACTTT
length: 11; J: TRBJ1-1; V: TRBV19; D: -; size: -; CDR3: CASRTGTEAFF; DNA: TGTGCCAGTAGGACCGGGACAGAAGCTTTCTTT
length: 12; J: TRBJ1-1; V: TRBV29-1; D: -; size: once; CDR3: CSAGHLNTEAFF; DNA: TGCAGCGCGGGACATCTGAACACTGAAGCTTTCTTT
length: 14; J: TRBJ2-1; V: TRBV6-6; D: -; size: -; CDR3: CASSSQTDYNEQFF; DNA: TGTGCCAGCAGTAGCCAGACTGATTACAATGAGCAGTTCTTC
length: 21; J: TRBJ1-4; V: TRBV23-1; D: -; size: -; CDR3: CASSQSDWDRGFSGANEKLFF; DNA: TGCGCCAGCAGTCAATCGGATTGGGACCGCGGATTTAGCGGGGCTAATGAAAAACTGTTTTTT
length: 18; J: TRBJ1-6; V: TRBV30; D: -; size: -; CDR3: CAWSASPLVSSYNSPLHF; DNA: TGTGCCTGGAGTGCCTCCCCCCTCGTGAGCTCCTATAATTCACCCCTCCACTTT
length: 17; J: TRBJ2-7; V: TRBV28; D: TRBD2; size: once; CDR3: CASSLLEPGGVKYEQYF; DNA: TGTGCCAGCAGTTTATTGGAACCCGGGGGGGTGAAATACGAGCAGTACTTC
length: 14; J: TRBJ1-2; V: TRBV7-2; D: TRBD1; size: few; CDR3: CASSFHRGGDGYTF; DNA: TGTGCCAGCAGCTTTCACAGGGGGGGGGATGGCTACACCTTC
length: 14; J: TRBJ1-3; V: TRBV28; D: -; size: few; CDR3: CASSTTGTGNTIYF; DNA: TGTGCCAGCAGCACCACAGGGACCGGAAACACCATATATTTT
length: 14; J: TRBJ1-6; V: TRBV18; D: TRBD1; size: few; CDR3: CASSVDRGYSPLHF; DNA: TGTGCCAGCTCAGTGGACAGGGGTTATTCACCCCTCCACTTT
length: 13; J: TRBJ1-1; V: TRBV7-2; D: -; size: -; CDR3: CASSLGGDTEAFF; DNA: TGTGCCAGCAGCTTGGGGGGAGACACTGAAGCTTTCTTT
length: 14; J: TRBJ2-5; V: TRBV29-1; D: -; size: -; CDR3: CSVEDRRGRETQYF; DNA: TGCAGCGTTGAAGATCGGCGGGGGCGGGAGACCCAGTACTTC
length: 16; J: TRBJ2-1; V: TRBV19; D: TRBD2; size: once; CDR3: CASSMTSGSFYNEQFF; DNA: TGTGCCAGTAGTATGACTAGCGGGAGTTTCTACAATGAGCAGTTCTTC
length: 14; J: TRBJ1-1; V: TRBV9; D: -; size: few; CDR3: CASSSQTGGTEAFF; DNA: TGTGCCAGCAGCTCCCAGACGGGGGGCACTGAAGCTTTCTTT
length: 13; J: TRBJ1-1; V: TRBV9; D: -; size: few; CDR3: CASSVGGRTEAFF; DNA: TGTGCCAGCAGCGTAGGGGGGAGGACTGAAGCTTTCTTT
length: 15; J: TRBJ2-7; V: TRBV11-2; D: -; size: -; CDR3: CASSRSAFSGVEQYF; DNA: TGTGCCAGCAGCCGATCAGCCTTTTCGGGGGTCGAGCAGTACTTC
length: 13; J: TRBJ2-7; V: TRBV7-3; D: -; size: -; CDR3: CASSRSDSYEQYF; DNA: TGTGCCAGCAGCCGATCGGACAGCTACGAGCAGTACTTC
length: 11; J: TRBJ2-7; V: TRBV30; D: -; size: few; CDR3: CAWGEGYEQYF; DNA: TGTGCCTGGGGAGAGGGCTACGAGCAGTACTTC
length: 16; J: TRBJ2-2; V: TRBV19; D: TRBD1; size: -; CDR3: CASSLTGGRNTGELFF; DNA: TGTGCCAGTAGTTTAACAGGGGGCCGGAACACCGGGGAGCTGTTTTTT
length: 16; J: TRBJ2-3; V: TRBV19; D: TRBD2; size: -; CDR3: CASSRRSGGQDGTQYF; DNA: TGTGCCAGTAGTAGGAGGTCGGGAGGGCAAGACGGTACGCAGTATTTT
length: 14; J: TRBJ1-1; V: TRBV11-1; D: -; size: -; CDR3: CASSLAALATEAFF; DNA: TGTGCCAGCAGCTTAGCCGCCCTGGCCACTGAAGCTTTCTTT
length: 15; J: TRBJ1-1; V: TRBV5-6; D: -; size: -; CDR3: CASSLGGRGDTEAFF; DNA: TGTGCCAGCAGCTTGGGGGGCCGGGGGGACACTGAAGCTTTCTTT
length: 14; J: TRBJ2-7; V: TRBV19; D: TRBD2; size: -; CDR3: CASSLTSRRYEQYF; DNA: TGTGCCAGTAGTCTGACTAGCCGACGCTACGAGCAGTACTTC